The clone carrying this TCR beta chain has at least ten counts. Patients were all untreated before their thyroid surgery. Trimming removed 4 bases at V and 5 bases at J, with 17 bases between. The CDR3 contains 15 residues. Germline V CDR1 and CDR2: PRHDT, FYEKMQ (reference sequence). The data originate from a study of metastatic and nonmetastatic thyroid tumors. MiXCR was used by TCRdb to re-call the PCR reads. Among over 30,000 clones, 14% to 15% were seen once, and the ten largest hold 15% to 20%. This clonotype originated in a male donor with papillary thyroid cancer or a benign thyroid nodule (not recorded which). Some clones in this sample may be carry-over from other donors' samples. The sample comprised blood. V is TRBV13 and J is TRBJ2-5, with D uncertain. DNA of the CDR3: TGTGCCAGCAGCTCCCGGTTAGGGCCGGGTGAGACCCAGTACTTC. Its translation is CASSSRLGPGETQYF.